One sample yielded the 27 T cell receptor beta chains listed below, sequenced in a study of post-analysis software for immune sequencing data. The study's findings and limits: The study found TRBV5-6, TRBV5-1 and TRBV20-1 among 5 or 6 TRBV segments more frequent in patients than controls.

For these receptors, no antigen is known. cDNA libraries for TCR beta contained unique molecular identifiers. TCRdb used MiXCR to reprocess the PCR reads, holding one entry per CDR3 protein. Here the sample spans about 190,000 distinct CDR3 sequences, 29% being singletons. Sequencing was carried out using blood. Receptors were obtained from a girl aged 2 to 17 with multiple sclerosis.

The CDR3 DNA is TGCAGTGCTAGTACAAGACAGGTCGCGATACACGAGCAGTACTTC. Residues: CSASTRQVAIHEQYF. This chain links TRBV20-1 with TRBJ2-4; D perhaps matches TRBD1 (6 bases). The DNA matches TRBJ2-7 better at its end, which makes the J call doubtful. The germline CDR1 and CDR2 sequences are DFQATT and SNEGSKA (reference sequence). The CDR3 has 15 amino acids.

V gene TRBV21-1 combines with J gene TRBJ2-5; TRBD1 is the table's D call and was not checked against the DNA. TRBV21-1 is assigned pseudogene status. The CDR3 runs 15 residues. The chain's CDR3 is CATPRPEGDGETQYF. CDR3 in DNA: TGTGCCACCCCACGTCCTGAGGGGGACGGGGAGACCCAGTACTTC.

This sequence joins TRBV7-2 and TRBJ2-7; D possibly uses TRBD1 or TRBD2 (6 bases each). Germline V CDR1 and CDR2: SGHTA, FQGNSA. The germline V and J ends were trimmed by 5 bases and 2 bases, with 19 bases remaining between them. The CDR3 extends over 16 amino acids. The CDR3 DNA follows: TGTGCCAGCAGCACCTCTAGCACGGGGGCAACCTACGAGCAGTACTTC. It codes for CASSTSSTGATYEQYF.

Many counts were recorded for this clonotype. CDR3 DNA: TGCAGTGCTACACACAAAGGGGAGTTTTACGAGCAGTACTTC. This gives the protein CSATHKGEFYEQYF. The chain couples TRBV20-1 to TRBJ2-7; either TRBD1 or TRBD2 may supply D (5 bases each). This CDR3 has 14 residues. CDR1 is DFQATT, CDR2 SNEGSKA, per germline (reference sequence). The V end lost 4 bases, the J end lost 4 bases, and 17 bases lay between the germline ends.

This clonotype was seen ten or more times. This sequence joins TRBV5-1 and TRBJ1-6, with D unclear. The ends were cut back, 0 bases at V and 7 bases at J, with 8 bases in the middle. The CDR3 extends over 14 amino acids. Germline loops: CDR1 SGHRS, CDR2 YFSETQ. The CDR3 bases are TGCGCCAGCAGCTTGGGGAATATGAATTCACCCCTCCACTTT. Its protein is CASSLGNMNSPLHF. Combining the CDR3 with reference TRBV5-1 and TRBJ1-6 gives the whole variable domain KAGVTQTPRYLIKTRGQQVTLSCSPISGHRSVSWYQQTPGQGLQFLFEYFSETQRNKGNFPGRFSGRQFSNSRSEMNVSTLELGDSALYLCASSLGNMNSPLHFGNGTRLTVT.

This clonotype appeared a few times. The rearrangement joins TRBV5-1 to TRBJ1-1; D uncertain. CDR3 length: 14 amino acids. The V end was cut by 3 bases, the J end by 3 bases, with 12 bases between. Germline V gene data show CDR1 as SGHRS and CDR2 as YFSETQ. The CDR3 sequence: CASSSERDHTEAFF. For the CDR3, the DNA is TGCGCCAGCAGCTCGGAGAGGGATCACACTGAAGCTTTCTTT. Supplemented by reference TRBV5-1 and TRBJ1-1, the full variable domain reads KAGVTQTPRYLIKTRGQQVTLSCSPISGHRSVSWYQQTPGQGLQFLFEYFSETQRNKGNFPGRFSGRQFSNSRSEMNVSTLELGDSALYLCASSSERDHTEAFFGQGTRLTVV.

This clonotype was seen a few times. This chain uses TRBV5-1 with TRBJ1-6, with D unclear. Germline V gene sequence: CDR1 SGHRS, CDR2 YFSETQ. The length of the CDR3 is 15 residues. The V end was cut by 1 base, the J end by 10 bases, with 15 bases between. This CDR3 reads CASSLLPGQASPLHF. The CDR3 DNA follows: TGCGCCAGCAGCTTGTTACCGGGTCAAGCCTCACCCCTCCACTTT.

This rearrangement joins TRBV29-1 to TRBJ1-1; tentatively, D is TRBD1 (6 bases). The V end lost 4 bases, the J end lost 6 bases, and 15 bases lay between the germline ends. Germline V lookup: CDR1 SQVTM, CDR2 ANQGSEA. The CDR3 runs to 13 residues. The CDR3 DNA sequence: TGCAGCGTTGTAGCAGGGGCAGTAGCTGAAGCTTTCTTT. This codes for CSVVAGAVAEAFF.

Remarks on this clonotype: Because the CDR3's place on the DNA is in doubt, the DNA is left out and the CDR3 is given as listed by TCRdb. The rearrangement links TRBV12-3 or TRBV12-4 to TRBJ2-3; the D segment call TRBD1 is taken from the table without a DNA check. The CDR3 spans 16 amino acids, including both terminal residues. The CDR3 sequence: CASRGYWGMGTDSQYF.

In this sample, this clonotype turned up many times. This chain joins TRBV30 and TRBJ2-4, with D tentatively TRBD2 (5 bases). This CDR3 has 15 amino acids. From germline, CDR1 is GTSNPN and CDR2 SVGIG (reference sequence). Between the trimmed V and J ends, which lost 0 bases and 0 bases, there was a span of 9 bases. In DNA, the CDR3 is TGTGCCTGGAGTGTAAGAGGGCTAGCCAAAAACATTCAGTACTTC. Encoded protein: CAWSVRGLAKNIQYF.

The chain has TRBV18 and TRBJ2-4, with 7 bases fitting TRBD1. This CDR3 region has 18 residues. The V gene's germline CDR1 is KGHSH and CDR2 LQKENI. V was clipped by 2 bases and J by 8 bases; unmatched bases: 18. CDR3 protein: CASSPRMGDREGRDIQYF. In DNA form, the CDR3 reads TGTGCCAGCTCACCAAGGATGGGAGACAGGGAAGGACGGGACATTCAGTACTTC.

Turning to this clonotype: Since a much larger clone is just one base distant, this may be a read error. The rearrangement joins TRBV12-3 or TRBV12-4 to TRBJ2-3; 8 positions agree with TRBD1. CDR3 length equals 14 residues. Here the CDR3 DNA reads TGTGCCGGCAGTTCTCAGGGGGCCGCAGATACGCAGTATTTT. Its translation: CAGSSQGAADTQYF.

This clonotype was recorded at least ten times. This rearrangement joins TRBV4-2 to TRBJ1-2, with no clear D. The CDR3 has 14 amino acids. The germline V gene encodes CDR1 LGHNA and CDR2 YNFKEQ. The V end was cut by 0 bases, the J end by 0 bases, with 5 bases between. For the CDR3, the DNA is TGTGCCAGCAGCCAAGATAAAGCTAACTATGGCTACACCTTC. It translates to CASSQDKANYGYTF.

This clonotype came up a few times. The rearrangement joins TRBV12-3 or TRBV12-4 to TRBJ1-5, with D hard to call. The CDR3 sequence is 15 residues long. Trimming cost V 6 bases and J 3 bases, with 15 bases left between them. The CDR3 protein is CASSQDGGNNQPQHF. The CDR3 bases are TGTGCCAGCAGCCAGGACGGAGGGAACAATCAGCCCCAGCATTTT.

This clonotype was detected many times. The rearrangement uses TRBV28 and TRBJ2-3; TRBD2 matches 8 bases. The junction had 6 bases not matched to a gene; V was cut back by 1 base and J by 6 bases. This CDR3 is 15 amino acids long. Germline CDR1 and CDR2: MDHEN and SYDVKM. This CDR3 reads CASSLYTGGPDTQYF. The CDR3 bases are TGTGCCAGCAGTTTATACACGGGAGGGCCGGATACGCAGTATTTT.

This clonotype was recorded many times. This sequence joins TRBV7-3 and TRBJ2-1; 13 nucleotides match TRBD2. Germline V gives CDR1 SGHTA, CDR2 FQGTGA. V lost 2 bases, J lost 0 bases, and 13 bases stayed unmatched. The CDR3 runs to 21 residues. The CDR3: CASSLGPRLAGGASSYNEQFF. Written as DNA, the CDR3 is TGTGCCAGCAGCTTAGGCCCTAGACTAGCGGGGGGCGCAAGCTCCTACAATGAGCAGTTCTTC.

In this sample, this clonotype turned up a few times. The chain employs TRBV5-1 and TRBJ2-3; 9 nucleotides line up with TRBD1. The germline gives CDR1 SGHRS, CDR2 YFSETQ. This CDR3 is 15 amino acids long. The ends lost 6 bases at V and 3 bases at J; junction bases unmatched: 8. The CDR3 coding sequence is TGCGCCAGCATGTCGGGACAGGGTGGTACAGATACGCAGTATTTT. It yields the protein CASMSGQGGTDTQYF.

J is TRBJ2-3 and V is TRBV6-5; D ambiguous. Germline lookup yields CDR1 MNHEY and CDR2 SVGAGI. The CDR3 spans 15 residues. The ends were cut back, 6 bases at V and 1 base at J, with 14 bases in the middle. CDR3 DNA: TGTGCCAGCAGATTCGACTCATCCCGCACAGATACGCAGTATTTT. Its protein is CASRFDSSRTDTQYF.

This clonotype was observed at least ten times. This rearrangement joins TRBV7-2 to TRBJ2-3; 8 bases are shared with TRBD2. The V and J ends lost 5 bases and 2 bases, in that order; junction bases with no gene match: 6. The CDR3 covers 15 residues. Germline V gives CDR1 SGHTA, CDR2 FQGNSA. CDR3 protein: CASSEFSGVTDTQYF. CDR3 sequence (DNA): TGTGCCAGCAGCGAATTTAGCGGGGTCACAGATACGCAGTATTTT.

This clonotype was detected many times. V gene TRBV10-3 combines with J gene TRBJ2-1; tentative D call: TRBD2 (5 bases). Germline loops: CDR1 ENHRY, CDR2 SYGVKD. The CDR3 runs to 13 residues. V lost 4 bases, J lost 3 bases, and 7 bases lay in between. CDR3 DNA: TGTGCCATCAGTGGAGAGGGCTACAATGAGCAGTTCTTC. Its translation is CAISGEGYNEQFF.

This clonotype was recorded a few times. Germline is not matched at one junction end, which may reflect a read error. CDR3 region: CAIQGSGNTIYF. The CDR3 nucleotides are TGTGCCATACAGGGTTCTGGCAACACCATATATTTT. This rearrangement joins TRBV10-3 to TRBJ1-3, with TRBD1 as a possible D gene (6 bases). Per the germline V gene, CDR1 is ENHRY and CDR2 is SYGVKD. The CDR3 contains 12 residues.

Only a few counts were recorded for this clonotype. The chain couples TRBV5-1 to TRBJ2-2; D remains ambiguous. Germline CDR1 and CDR2: SGHRS and YFSETQ. The CDR3 extends over 14 amino acids. Trimming shortened V by 4 bases and J by 3 bases, and 10 bases separated the two germline ends. CDR3 nucleotides: TGCGCCAGCAGCCCAAAGACGGACACCGGGGAGCTGTTTTTT. This translates into CASSPKTDTGELFF.

This chain's CDR3 is CSASRGGQETQYF. The CDR3 DNA reads as TGCAGTGCTAGTCGCGGCGGCCAAGAGACCCAGTACTTC. V gene TRBV20-1 combines with J gene TRBJ2-5, with D unresolved. The CDR3 covers 13 residues. Germline V CDR1 and CDR2: DFQATT, SNEGSKA (reference sequence). V was pared by 3 bases and J by 1 base, with 9 bases between.

The V gene is TRBV5-1, the J gene TRBJ1-2; perhaps TRBD1 as D (6 bases). Germline-derived CDR1 and CDR2 are SGHRS and YFSETQ. This CDR3 is 15 amino acids long. Trimming cost V 4 bases and J 4 bases, with 17 bases left between them. The CDR3 region has the DNA TGCGCCAGCAGCCCTACACAGGGACGCAGCTATGGCTACACCTTC. It translates to CASSPTQGRSYGYTF.

This chain links TRBV5-1 with TRBJ2-5, with D unclear. Germline-derived CDR1 and CDR2 are SGHRS and YFSETQ. This CDR3 has 14 residues. The V end lost 0 bases, the J end lost 2 bases, and 8 bases lay between the germline ends. The CDR3 DNA reads TGCGCCAGCAGCTTGGGTTTCGGGCAAGAGACCCAGTACTTC. Its translation: CASSLGFGQETQYF.

The rearrangement uses TRBV3-1 and TRBJ2-5; D is perhaps TRBD2 (6 bases). CDR3 size: 15 residues. V lost 4 bases to trimming and J lost 4 bases, with 16 bases between them. Germline V gene sequence: CDR1 LGHDT, CDR2 YNNKEL (reference sequence). This CDR3 reads CASSPPPTRGETQYF. CDR3 sequence (DNA): TGTGCCAGCAGCCCCCCCCCGACTAGGGGAGAGACCCAGTACTTC.

This clonotype was counted between two and nine times. This chain connects TRBV5-8 to TRBJ1-5, with D perhaps matching TRBD1 (5 bases). CDR3 length equals 17 residues. Trimming took off 3 bases at V and 4 bases at J, with 20 bases between the two ends. Germline CDR1 and CDR2: SGHTS and YDEGEE. The CDR3 DNA is TGTGCCAGCAGCTCCGGGGACTCCTCTTTAGGGAATCAGCCCCAGCATTTT. Amino acids: CASSSGDSSLGNQPQHF.